The 5 T cell receptor beta chains in this list originate from one sample, sequenced in a study of T cell responses to AZD1222 COVID-19 vaccine. Data came from immunoSEQ multiplex PCR; TCRdb stores just in-frame clones and leaves some out. The sample includes roughly 150,000 clones, about nine tenths seen only once; the top ten take over 1%. The material sequenced was peripheral blood, taken 28 days after the second AZD1222 dose. These receptors came from an adult who received the AZD1222 COVID-19 vaccine.

The chain links TRBV11-2 to TRBJ1-3; D call uncertain. The V end lost 5 bases, the J end lost 8 bases, and 10 bases lay between the germline ends. This CDR3 spans 12 amino acids. Germline CDR1 and CDR2: SGHAT and FQNNGV. CDR3 nucleotide sequence: TGTGCCAGCAGCCCAACAGAGCACACCATATATTTT. This translates into CASSPTEHTIYF.

The chain has TRBV2 and TRBJ2-3, with a possible D match to TRBD1 (6 bases). The V end lost 4 bases, the J end lost 2 bases, and 19 bases lay between the germline ends. This CDR3 is 17 amino acids long. Germline CDR1 reads SNHLY; CDR2 reads FYNNEI. CDR3 protein: CASSASSWGLNTDTQYF. DNA for the CDR3: TGTGCCAGCAGTGCCTCCTCGTGGGGGCTGAACACAGATACGCAGTATTTT. The entire variable domain, with the rest obtained from reference TRBV2 and TRBJ2-3, is as follows: EPEVTQTPSHQVTQMGQEVILRCVPISNHLYFYWYRQILGQKVEFLVSFYNNEISEKSEIFDDQFSVERPDGSNFTLKIRSTKLEDSAMYFCASSASSWGLNTDTQYFGPGTRLTVL.

The chain's CDR3 is CASSQLRAKEANYGYTF. The CDR3 DNA follows: TGTGCCAGCAGCCAACTGAGGGCTAAAGAGGCAAACTATGGCTACACCTTC. The chain recombines TRBV4-2 with TRBJ1-2; unclear D gene. CDR3 length: 17 residues. Germline values: CDR1 LGHNA, CDR2 YNFKEQ. Trimming pared 2 bases from V and 2 bases from J, leaving 18 bases between.

The V and J genes are TRBV6-6 and TRBJ1-2; the D is unclear. This CDR3 contains 12 residues. Germline assignment: CDR1 MNHNY and CDR2 SVGAGI (reference sequence). Trimming pared 6 bases from V and 8 bases from J, leaving 13 bases between. CDR3 in amino acids: CASSRQTRGYTF. The CDR3 DNA follows: TGTGCCAGCAGCCGACAAACTAGAGGCTACACCTTC.

J is TRBJ2-3 and V is TRBV24-1; 7 positions agree with TRBD2. Trimming removed 4 bases from V and 6 bases from J; junction bases left unmatched: 12. The germline gives CDR1 KGHDR, CDR2 SFDVKD. The CDR3 is 16 residues long. CDR3 nucleotide sequence: TGTGCCACCAGTGACCCGGGGGGTGCGTCGGGGGATACGCAGTATTTT. Residues: CATSDPGGASGDTQYF.